One T cell receptor (beta chain) is described in this entry. What it binds is not known. The sample's treatment: some 20 received Ad26.COV2.S at low or high dose, single or two shots; about 5 received placebo; per-sample allocation not given. The samples were gathered on day 63 after the first injection of vaccine or placebo. This record belongs to a study of Ad26.COV2.S vaccination and SARS-CoV-2 variants. Background on the study: As a participant in COV1001, the donor was in the Ad26.COV2.S trial arm. Study-wide points: Greater spike-specific TCR breadth was seen in vaccine recipients than in placebo recipients. Total T cell responses may have been underestimated by the TCR breadth and depth analyses.

Assay: immunoSEQ multiplex PCR; the TCRdb copy retains only in-frame clones and omits some. The profile shows about 320,000 clones, just under 85% of them singletons. The germline V gene has CDR1 SGHRS and CDR2 YFSETQ. The CDR3 extends over 14 amino acids. V gave up 0 bases and J gave up 3 bases, with 6 bases separating them. The material was peripheral blood, obtained in a trial of Ad26.COV2.S vaccine versus placebo. This chain connects TRBV5-1 to TRBJ2-2, with D unclear. The sequence came from a person between 18 and 60 years old who received the Ad26.COV2.S COVID-19 vaccine or a placebo. The CDR3: CASSLVQYTGELFF. For the CDR3, the DNA is TGCGCCAGCAGCTTGGTACAGTACACCGGGGAGCTGTTTTTT.